Listed below are T cell receptor beta chains from one sample, sequenced in a study of cytomegalovirus exposure and HLA in healthy donors. Produced via immunoSEQ multiplex PCR; TCRdb's table is partial and in-frame only. The profile shows about 200,000 clones, about 80% of them singletons. The sample was PBMCs. All receptors come from a man aged 30-40 years in good health and CMV-seronegative. Each CDR3 is given with its conserved first and last residue.

TRBV7-9	TRBJ2-1	CASSLLPDNEQFF
TRBV19	TRBJ1-2	CASTIQGYGYTF
TRBV18	TRBJ1-5	CASSAQGSDQPQHF
TRBV5-1	TRBJ1-5	CASSSWGGEGQPQHF
TRBV27	TRBJ1-5	CASSTLTGSNQPQHF
TRBV10-3	TRBJ2-2	CAISPGQGTSKSGELFF
TRBV6-5	TRBJ1-5	CASSRGPNQPQHF
TRBV25-1	TRBJ2-7	CASRGDSSYEQYF
TRBV5-4	TRBJ2-1	CAWRPASQGEQFF
TRBV9	TRBJ2-3	CASSVVDRGTDTQYF
TRBV5-1	TRBJ1-1	CASNGQGVGRTEAFF
TRBV7-2	TRBJ1-4	CASSHSPIPQGRNEKLFF
TRBV30	TRBJ2-6	CAWSVASGANVLTF